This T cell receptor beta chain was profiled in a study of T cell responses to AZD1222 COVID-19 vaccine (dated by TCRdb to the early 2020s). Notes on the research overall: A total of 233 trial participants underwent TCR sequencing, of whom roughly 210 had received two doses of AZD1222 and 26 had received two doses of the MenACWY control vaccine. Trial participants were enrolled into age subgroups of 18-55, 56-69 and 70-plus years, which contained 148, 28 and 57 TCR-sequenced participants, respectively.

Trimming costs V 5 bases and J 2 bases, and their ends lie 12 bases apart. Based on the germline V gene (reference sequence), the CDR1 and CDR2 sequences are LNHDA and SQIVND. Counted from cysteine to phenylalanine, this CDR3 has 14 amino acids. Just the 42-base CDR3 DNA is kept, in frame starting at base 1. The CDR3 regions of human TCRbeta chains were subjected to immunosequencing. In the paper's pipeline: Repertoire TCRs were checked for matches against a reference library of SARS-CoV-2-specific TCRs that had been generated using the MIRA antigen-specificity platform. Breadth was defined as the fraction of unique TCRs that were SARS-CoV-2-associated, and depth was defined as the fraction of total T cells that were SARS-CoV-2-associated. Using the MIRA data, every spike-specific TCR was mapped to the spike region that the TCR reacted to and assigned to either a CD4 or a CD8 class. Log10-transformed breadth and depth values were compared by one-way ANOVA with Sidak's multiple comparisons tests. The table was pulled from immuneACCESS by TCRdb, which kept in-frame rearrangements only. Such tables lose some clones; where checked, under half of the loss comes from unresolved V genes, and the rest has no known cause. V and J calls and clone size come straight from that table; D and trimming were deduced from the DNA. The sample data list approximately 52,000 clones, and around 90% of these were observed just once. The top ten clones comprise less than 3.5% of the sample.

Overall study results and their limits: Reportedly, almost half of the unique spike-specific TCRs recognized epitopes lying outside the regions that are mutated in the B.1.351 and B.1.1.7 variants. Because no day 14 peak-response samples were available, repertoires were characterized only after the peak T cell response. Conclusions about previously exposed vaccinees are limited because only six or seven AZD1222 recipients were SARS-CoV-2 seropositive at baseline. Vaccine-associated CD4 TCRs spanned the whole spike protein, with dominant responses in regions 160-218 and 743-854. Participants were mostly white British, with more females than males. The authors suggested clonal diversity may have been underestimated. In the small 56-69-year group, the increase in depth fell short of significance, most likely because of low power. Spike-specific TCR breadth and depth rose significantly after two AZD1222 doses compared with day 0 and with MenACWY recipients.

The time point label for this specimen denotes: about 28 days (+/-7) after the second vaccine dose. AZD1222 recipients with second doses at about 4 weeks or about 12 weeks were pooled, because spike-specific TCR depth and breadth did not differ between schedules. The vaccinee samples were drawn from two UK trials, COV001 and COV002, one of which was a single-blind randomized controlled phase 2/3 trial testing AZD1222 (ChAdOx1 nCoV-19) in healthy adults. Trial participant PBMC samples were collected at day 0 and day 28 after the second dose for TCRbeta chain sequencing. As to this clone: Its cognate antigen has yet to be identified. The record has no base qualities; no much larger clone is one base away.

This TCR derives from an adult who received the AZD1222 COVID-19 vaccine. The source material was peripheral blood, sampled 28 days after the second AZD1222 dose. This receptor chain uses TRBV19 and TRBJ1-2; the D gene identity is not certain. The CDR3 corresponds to CASSLQRGNYGYTF. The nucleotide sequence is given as TGTGCCAGTAGTTTGCAGCGCGGAAACTATGGCTACACCTTC.